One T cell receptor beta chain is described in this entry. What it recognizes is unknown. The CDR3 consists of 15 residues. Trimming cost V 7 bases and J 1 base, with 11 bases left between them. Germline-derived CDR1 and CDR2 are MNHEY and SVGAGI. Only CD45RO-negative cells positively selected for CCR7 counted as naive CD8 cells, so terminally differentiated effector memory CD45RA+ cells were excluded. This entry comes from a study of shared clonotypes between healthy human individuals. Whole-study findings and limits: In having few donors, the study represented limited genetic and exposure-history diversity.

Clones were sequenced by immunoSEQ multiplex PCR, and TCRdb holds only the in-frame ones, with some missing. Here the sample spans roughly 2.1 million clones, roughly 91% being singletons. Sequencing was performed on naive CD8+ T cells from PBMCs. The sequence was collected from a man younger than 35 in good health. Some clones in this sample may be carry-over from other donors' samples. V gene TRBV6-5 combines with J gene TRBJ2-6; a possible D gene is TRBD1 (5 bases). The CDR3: CASTRVRSGANVLTF. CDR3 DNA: TGTGCCAGCACCAGGGTGAGGTCTGGGGCCAACGTCCTGACTTTC.